This T cell receptor (beta chain) was observed in a study of response to subunit inactivated influenza vaccine. The germline V gene encodes CDR1 KGHSH and CDR2 LQKENI. The J segment lost 1 base and the V segment lost 4 bases, leaving 3 bases of the junction unmatched. This CDR3 is built from 14 residues. Using its own MiXCR run on the RT-PCR reads, TCRdb lists one record per CDR3 protein. Of around 520,000 distinct CDR3 sequences in the sample, roughly 23% were seen once. This sequence originates from a man aged 45-65 years who received an inactivated influenza vaccine. The sequenced sample was CD4+ T cells sorted from PBMCs, obtained roughly 5 days after vaccination. V gene TRBV18 combines with J gene TRBJ2-5; 7 bases line up with TRBD1. The CDR3 here is CASSRTGAQETQYF. In nucleotides, the CDR3 is TGTGCCAGCTCACGGACAGGAGCCCAAGAGACCCAGTACTTC.